Below, 20 T cell receptor beta chains from the same sample are listed, as sequenced in a study of cytomegalovirus exposure and HLA in healthy donors (dated 2017 in TCRdb). The receptor library was made with the immunoSEQ multiplex PCR assay. For the multiplex PCR, a mixture combining 60 forward primers for TCR Vbeta segments and 13 reverse primers for TCR Jbeta segments was used. TCRdb took this table from immuneACCESS and kept in-frame rearrangements with V and J called. Such tables lack part of the clones; where checked against another copy, unresolved V genes explain under half of the gap, and the rest is unexplained. The sample yields 95,000 to 150,000 clones; roughly 66% were counted once. The biggest ten clones account for more than 1.5% of the sample. Sequenced: PBMCs. All receptors come from a man younger than 35 in good health and CMV-seronegative.

This clone has a handful of counts. This chain uses TRBV7-8 with TRBJ1-1; D unresolved. This CDR3 spans 13 amino acids. Germline-derived CDR1 and CDR2 are SGHVS and FQNEAQ. The V end lost 5 bases, the J end lost 1 base, and 8 bases lay between the germline ends. The CDR3 protein is CASSTGPNTEAFF. CDR3 DNA sequence: TGTGCCAGCAGCACGGGTCCGAACACTGAAGCTTTCTTT.

The chain couples TRBV27 to TRBJ1-6; tentative D call: TRBD1 (5 bases). The length of the CDR3 is 15 residues. Between the trimmed V and J ends, which lost 3 bases and 8 bases, there was a span of 14 bases. Germline V gene sequence: CDR1 MNHEY, CDR2 SMNVEV (reference sequence). The CDR3 loop reads CASSFRGRGDSPLHF. CDR3 coding DNA: TGTGCCAGCAGTTTCCGCGGACGGGGGGATTCACCCCTCCACTTT.

This rearrangement joins TRBV5-1 to TRBJ2-5; D is ambiguous. Germline assignment: CDR1 SGHRS and CDR2 YFSETQ. V lost 0 bases and J lost 5, with 11 bases in between. The length of the CDR3 is 14 residues. The DNA of the CDR3 is TGCGCCAGCAGCTTGGTAGTTCCAGCGGAGACCCAGTACTTC. Its protein product is CASSLVVPAETQYF.

V and J are TRBV19 and TRBJ2-7, with 8 bases matching TRBD1. Germline-derived CDR1 and CDR2 are LNHDA and SQIVND (reference sequence). V trimming: 3 bases; J trimming: 7 bases; junction bases outside the gene matches: 11. The CDR3 totals 15 residues. The CDR3 spells CASSMRHRGIGEQYF. DNA of the CDR3: TGTGCCAGTAGTATGCGGCACAGGGGGATAGGGGAGCAGTACTTC.

This clone was seen once. V and J are TRBV10-3 and TRBJ1-4, with unresolved D. Trimming shortened V by 10 bases and J by 8 bases, and 14 bases separated the two germline ends. From germline, CDR1 is ENHRY and CDR2 SYGVKD. This CDR3 is built from 12 residues. CDR3 sequence: CATQPGREKLFF. DNA for the CDR3: TGTGCCACTCAACCGGGAAGAGAAAAACTGTTTTTT.

This clone has just a few counts. CDR3 DNA sequence: TGTGCCAGCAGTGTTTTAGCGGGAGGGTATGGGGCCAACGTCCTGACTTTC. Encoded protein: CASSVLAGGYGANVLTF. The chain joins TRBV28 to TRBJ2-6; 11 positions agree with TRBD2. CDR3 size: 17 residues. Germline CDR1 is MDHEN and CDR2 is SYDVKM. Trimming took 5 bases from V and 3 from J; bases not matched to a gene: 6.

This clone has more than one count but fewer than ten. The chain carries TRBV13 and TRBJ1-5, with D perhaps TRBD1 (6 bases). Germline-derived CDR1 and CDR2 are PRHDT and FYEKMQ (reference sequence). V gave up 3 bases and J gave up 5 bases, with 11 bases separating them. CDR3 length: 14 residues. The CDR3 loop reads CASSLGRGYQPQHF. As DNA, the CDR3 is TGTGCCAGCAGCTTGGGCAGGGGCTATCAGCCCCAGCATTTT.

J is TRBJ1-2 and V is TRBV28, with TRBD1 identical over 7 bases. The CDR3 consists of 15 residues. Germline lookup yields CDR1 MDHEN and CDR2 SYDVKM. The ends lost 4 bases at V and 3 bases at J; junction bases unmatched: 8. The CDR3 DNA sequence: TGTGCCAGCAGTTCGACAGGGTACGGAGACTATGGCTACACCTTC. It encodes CASSSTGYGDYGYTF.

This clone is a singleton in its sample. The V gene is TRBV19, the J gene TRBJ2-1; 10 bases are shared with TRBD2. The ends lost 6 bases at V and 4 bases at J; junction bases unmatched: 3. Germline lookup yields CDR1 LNHDA and CDR2 SQIVND (reference sequence). The CDR3 loop spans 14 amino acids. The CDR3 region is CASSGLAAYNEQFF. Written as DNA, the CDR3 is TGTGCCAGTAGCGGACTAGCGGCTTACAATGAGCAGTTCTTC. Together with reference TRBV19 and TRBJ2-1, the CDR3 gives the full variable domain: DGGITQSPKYLFRKEGQNVTLSCEQNLNHDAMYWYRQDPGQGLRLIYYSQIVNDFQKGDIAEGYSVSREKKESFPLTVTSAQKNPTAFYLCASSGLAAYNEQFFGPGTRLTVL.

The chain uses TRBV14 and TRBJ1-4; TRBD1 matches at 8 bases. Germline CDR1 is SGHDN and CDR2 is FVKESK. V was pared by 1 base and J by 10 bases, with 2 bases of the junction left unmatched. The CDR3 is 13 residues long. CDR3 nucleotide sequence: TGTGCCAGCAGCCAAGTTACAGGGGGAAAACTGTTTTTT. Translated: CASSQVTGGKLFF.

This chain joins TRBV19 and TRBJ1-1; a weak D match, TRBD1 (5 bases). The ends were cut back, 7 bases at V and 6 bases at J, with 21 bases in the middle. This CDR3 is built from 15 residues. The germline V gene has CDR1 LNHDA and CDR2 SQIVND (reference sequence). The CDR3 coding sequence is TGTGCCAGTAACCTCCGGATCGGGGGTAGATCTGAAGCTTTCTTT. It is translated as CASNLRIGGRSEAFF. Variable domain in full (rest from reference TRBV19 and TRBJ1-1): DGGITQSPKYLFRKEGQNVTLSCEQNLNHDAMYWYRQDPGQGLRLIYYSQIVNDFQKGDIAEGYSVSREKKESFPLTVTSAQKNPTAFYLCASNLRIGGRSEAFFGQGTRLTVV.

This clone was found once. The V and J genes are TRBV18 and TRBJ2-3; 7 positions agree with TRBD2. Looked up from germline, CDR1 is KGHSH and CDR2 is LQKENI. V was pared by 0 bases and J by 6 bases, with 6 bases of the junction left unmatched. The CDR3 contains 15 residues. For the CDR3, the DNA is TGTGCCAGCTCACCACCGATAGCGGGTGATGATACGCAGTATTTT. Protein product: CASSPPIAGDDTQYF. The whole variable domain, remainder taken from reference TRBV18 and TRBJ2-3, is NAGVMQNPRHLVRRRGQEARLRCSPMKGHSHVYWYRQLPEEGLKFMVYLQKENIIDESGMPKERFSAEFPKEGPSILRIQQVVRGDSAAYFCASSPPIAGDDTQYFGPGTRLTVL.

V and J are TRBV10-1 and TRBJ2-5; D is possibly TRBD2 (5 bases). V was cut by 2 bases and J by 3 bases, with 7 bases left in between. The CDR3 runs 13 residues. Per germline, CDR1 WNHNN and CDR2 SYGVQD (reference sequence). For the CDR3, the DNA is TGCGCCAGCAGTGAGGGGAGTGAAGAGACCCAGTACTTC. It specifies CASSEGSEETQYF.

This chain links TRBV7-6 with TRBJ1-3; TRBD1 is a possible D gene (5 bases). Deletions cut 3 bases from V and 0 bases from J, with 12 bases between. The CDR3 extends over 16 amino acids. Germline V CDR1 and CDR2: SGHVS, FNYEAQ. The CDR3 bases are TGTGCCAGCAGCTTGGGACCGCGGGACTCTGGAAACACCATATATTTT. Its translation is CASSLGPRDSGNTIYF.

This chain connects TRBV7-2 to TRBJ2-3; D gene unclear. Per germline, CDR1 SGHTA and CDR2 FQGNSA. This CDR3 is built from 13 residues. V lost 7 bases and J 7 bases, leaving 15 bases between the germline ends. CDR3 residues: CASMLVRSYTQYF. CDR3 sequence (DNA): TGTGCCAGCATGCTAGTAAGGTCATATACGCAGTATTTT.

This chain joins TRBV6-6 and TRBJ1-3, with D perhaps matching TRBD1 (5 bases). Trimming took 5 bases from V and 1 from J, leaving 12 bases between them. Germline values: CDR1 MNHNY, CDR2 SVGAGI (reference sequence). This CDR3 contains 15 residues. CDR3: CASSPGGASGNTIYF. As DNA, the CDR3 is TGTGCCAGCAGTCCCGGTGGGGCGTCTGGAAACACCATATATTTT.

The chain has TRBV9 and TRBJ2-3, with D unresolved. V lost 0 bases and J lost 3, with 8 bases in between. The CDR3 covers 14 residues. Germline V gene sequence: CDR1 SGDLS, CDR2 YYNGEE. This chain's CDR3 is CASSVARLTDTQYF. As DNA, the CDR3 is TGTGCCAGCAGCGTAGCCCGTTTGACAGATACGCAGTATTTT.

The rearrangement joins TRBV6-1 to TRBJ2-3; D might be TRBD2 (5 bases). Between the trimmed V and J ends, which lost 4 bases and 0 bases, there was a span of 14 bases. Germline CDR1 is MNHNS and CDR2 is SASEGT. The length of the CDR3 is 16 residues. The CDR3 bases are TGTGCCAGCAGTGGAAAGGGAGTGCGGAGCACAGATACGCAGTATTTT. It translates to CASSGKGVRSTDTQYF.

The J gene is TRBJ2-7, the V gene TRBV7-2; D may be TRBD2 (6 bases). The V gene lost 1 base and the J gene lost 13 bases, with 17 bases spanning the gap. Germline loops: CDR1 SGHTA, CDR2 FQGNSA. The CDR3 is 13 amino acids. The CDR3 DNA sequence: TGTGCCAGCAGCTTAGAGGACCGACTAGAATATTACTTC. Its translation is CASSLEDRLEYYF.

J is TRBJ1-1 and V is TRBV19; D ambiguous. Germline-derived CDR1 and CDR2 are LNHDA and SQIVND (reference sequence). V lost 8 bases and J 8 bases, leaving 15 bases between the germline ends. The CDR3 is 12 residues long. The CDR3 loop reads CASGYGAVEAFF. For the CDR3, the DNA is TGTGCCAGTGGGTACGGTGCGGTCGAAGCTTTCTTT.